Below, 10 T cell receptor beta chains from the same sample are listed, as sequenced in a study of early T cells in non-severe SARS-CoV-2 infection (dated by TCRdb to about 2021). To prepare the library, 5' RACE was applied. Sequencing was performed on a NextSeq 500. TCRdb applied fastp at Q25 and MiXCR to the public reads, then kept only in-frame beta chains. Each CDR3 protein appears once, grouped with its most common genes and DNA. The table for this sample lists 35,000 to 50,000 distinct CDR3 sequences; roughly 7.1% of them were counted only once. Of the sample, 4.7% is held by the ten largest clones. The material sequenced was whole blood. The origin of the receptors is an adult who was a healthcare worker with PCR-confirmed SARS-CoV-2 infection or an uninfected control (not recorded which).

This clonotype was recorded many times. This chain links TRBV4-1 with TRBJ1-3, with D tentatively TRBD1 (6 bases). Germline V gene lookup returns CDR1 MGHRA and CDR2 YSYEKL. V lost 1 base, J lost 0 bases, and 13 bases lay in between. CDR3 length equals 17 residues. The CDR3 reads CASSQGPTGSSGNTIYF. The CDR3 DNA is TGCGCCAGCAGCCAAGGACCTACAGGGTCCTCTGGAAACACCATATATTTT.

This clonotype was seen a few times. V and J are TRBV4-1 and TRBJ1-2; D gene uncertain. In germline, CDR1 is MGHRA, CDR2 YSYEKL. This CDR3 spans 13 amino acids. The V end was cut by 1 base, the J end by 4 bases, with 7 bases between. The CDR3 coding sequence is TGCGCCAGCAGCCAAGCCCTCAGCTATGGCTACACCTTC. Protein sequence: CASSQALSYGYTF.

This clonotype came up a few times. The chain has TRBV7-9 and TRBJ2-3; 7 nucleotides match TRBD2. CDR1 and CDR2 from the germline V gene are SEHNR and FQNEAQ (reference sequence). V shed 5 bases, J shed 3 bases, and the junction held 8 bases outside the gene matches. The CDR3 loop spans 15 amino acids. The CDR3 sequence is CASSVQAGLTDTQYF. Here the CDR3 DNA reads TGTGCCAGCAGCGTACAAGCGGGGTTAACAGATACGCAGTATTTT.

This clonotype was counted a few times. This chain connects TRBV4-3 to TRBJ2-3; D unresolved. The germline V gene has CDR1 LGHNA and CDR2 YSLEER. Trimming left V 0 bases short and J 2 bases short, with 9 bases between. This CDR3 comprises 15 residues. The CDR3 coding sequence is TGCGCCAGCAGCCAAGAAGGACGTATCACAGATACGCAGTATTTT. This gives the protein CASSQEGRITDTQYF.

This clonotype was counted only a few times. This chain links TRBV14 with TRBJ2-7; possibly TRBD1 for D (5 bases). CDR3 length equals 15 residues. Trimming cost V 1 base and J 0 bases, with 10 bases left between them. Germline CDR1 SGHDN, CDR2 FVKESK. The CDR3 DNA reads as TGTGCCAGCAGCCAAGTGGCAGGGCGCTCCTACGAGCAGTACTTC. Amino acids: CASSQVAGRSYEQYF.

This clonotype was observed many times. The rearrangement uses TRBV6-5 and TRBJ1-6; TRBD1 is a possible D gene (5 bases). V lost 4 bases to trimming and J lost 3 bases, with 13 bases between them. This CDR3 has 16 residues. Looked up from germline, CDR1 is MNHEY and CDR2 is SVGAGI. The CDR3 loop is CASSSGRVVYNSPLHF. CDR3 in DNA: TGTGCCAGCAGTTCGGGCAGGGTGGTCTATAATTCACCCCTCCACTTT.

The rearrangement joins TRBV20-1 to TRBJ2-7; no clear D. This CDR3 comprises 13 residues. From germline, CDR1 is DFQATT and CDR2 SNEGSKA (reference sequence). V was clipped by 5 bases and J by 4 bases, with 15 bases between them. The CDR3 sequence is CSAAVLGTYEQYF. DNA of the CDR3: TGCAGTGCTGCCGTCTTAGGAACTTACGAGCAGTACTTC.

The J gene is TRBJ1-1, the V gene TRBV18; 10 positions agree with TRBD1. V lost 2 bases and J lost 5; bases outside the gene matches: 8. Germline CDR1 and CDR2: KGHSH and LQKENI. The CDR3 is 16 amino acids. This CDR3 reads CASSPTTGGGGTEAFF. In DNA form, the CDR3 reads TGTGCCAGCTCACCAACGACAGGGGGCGGGGGAACTGAAGCTTTCTTT. Full variable domain (missing parts from reference TRBV18 and TRBJ1-1): NAGVMQNPRHLVRRRGQEARLRCSPMKGHSHVYWYRQLPEEGLKFMVYLQKENIIDESGMPKERFSAEFPKEGPSILRIQQVVRGDSAAYFCASSPTTGGGGTEAFFGQGTRLTVV.

The sample holds a few counts of this clonotype. The J gene is TRBJ2-1, the V gene TRBV12-3 or TRBV12-4; perhaps D is TRBD1 or TRBD2 (5 bases each). The CDR3 contains 13 residues. V was pared by 5 bases and J by 7 bases, with 12 bases between. CDR3 sequence: CASSPGTTNEQFF. CDR3 coding DNA: TGTGCCAGCAGTCCAGGGACCACGAATGAGCAGTTCTTC.

This clonotype was detected ten times or more. The rearrangement uses TRBV6-6 and TRBJ1-5; D call uncertain. The V gene's germline CDR1 is MNHNY and CDR2 SVGAGI (reference sequence). The CDR3 is 13 residues long. The V and J ends lost 8 bases and 0 bases respectively, with 8 bases between them. The CDR3 spells CASWQSSNQPQHF. The CDR3 DNA reads TGTGCCAGCTGGCAGTCTAGCAATCAGCCCCAGCATTTT.